The 24 T cell receptor beta chains reported below all come from one sample, sequenced in a study of shared clonotypes between healthy human individuals. Sequenced by immunoSEQ multiplex PCR; TCRdb stores in-frame clones only, minus some. The sample has 1.4 million to 1.5 million clones, around 97% seen once. Input material: naive CD4+ T cells sorted from blood. Subset: CD45RA+ positively selected. The receptors originated from a man aged 30 to 45 in good health.

The chain employs TRBV5-1 and TRBJ2-2; D is unclear. The CDR3 is made up of 17 amino acids. The germline V gene has CDR1 SGHRS and CDR2 YFSETQ. The germline V and J ends were trimmed by 2 bases and 1 base, with 15 bases remaining between them. CDR3 in amino acids: CASSLPGAAENTGELFF. DNA for the CDR3: TGCGCCAGCAGCTTACCTGGTGCGGCGGAGAACACCGGGGAGCTGTTTTTT.

The chain carries TRBV4-3 and TRBJ2-1; 12 positions match TRBD2. Germline CDR1 is LGHNA and CDR2 is YSLEER. The ends lost 3 bases at V and 12 bases at J; junction bases unmatched: 21. The CDR3 has 19 residues. The CDR3 protein is CASSHLKGVTSGSPHGQFF. The DNA for the CDR3 is TGCGCCAGCAGCCATCTCAAGGGGGTGACTAGCGGGAGTCCCCATGGGCAGTTCTTC.

This sequence joins TRBV2 and TRBJ2-2; D is ambiguous. V shed 4 bases and J shed 6 bases, with 9 bases lying between them. The germline V gene encodes CDR1 SNHLY and CDR2 FYNNEI. This CDR3 is built from 13 residues. The CDR3 DNA follows: TGTGCCAGCAGTGGTTTGGCCGCCGGGGAGCTGTTTTTT. It is translated as CASSGLAAGELFF.

The gene calls are TRBV5-8 and TRBJ2-7, with 8 bases fitting TRBD1. This CDR3 has 16 amino acids. Trimming removed 5 bases from V and 1 base from J; junction bases left unmatched: 11. Germline V gene lookup returns CDR1 SGHTS and CDR2 YDEGEE. In DNA form, the CDR3 reads TGTGCCAGCAGATCCCCGGACAGGGAAGGGTCCTACGAGCAGTACTTC. It translates to CASRSPDREGSYEQYF.

This clone was picked up one time. CDR3 loop: CASSTSLRPTETQYF. As DNA, the CDR3 is TGTGCCAGCAGCACGTCTCTTAGGCCCACAGAGACCCAGTACTTC. The J gene is TRBJ2-5, the V gene TRBV5-4, with D unclear. The germline V gene has CDR1 SGHNT and CDR2 YYREEE (reference sequence). The CDR3 extends over 15 amino acids. Trimming cost V 4 bases and J 4 bases, with 17 bases left between them.

For the CDR3, the DNA is TGTGCCAGCAGTTCCGGGGCCTTTTATACTGAAGCTTTCTTT. Encoded protein: CASSSGAFYTEAFF. The rearrangement uses TRBV27 and TRBJ1-1, with D possibly TRBD1 on 5 matching bases. Germline CDR1 is MNHEY and CDR2 is SMNVEV (reference sequence). V lost 4 bases and J 5 bases, leaving 14 bases between the germline ends. This CDR3 contains 14 residues.

This chain links TRBV5-1 with TRBJ1-1, with 8 bases matching TRBD1. After removal of 7 bases from V and 5 bases from J, the junction contained 13 bases not matched to a gene. This CDR3 spans 15 amino acids. Germline V lookup: CDR1 SGHRS, CDR2 YFSETQ. In DNA form, the CDR3 reads TGCGCCAGCGGACGGACAGGGATGATTGGGACTGAAGCTTTCTTT. Translated, it gives CASGRTGMIGTEAFF.

The J gene is TRBJ2-1, the V gene TRBV9, with 11 bases that match TRBD2. CDR1 and CDR2 (germline): SGDLS, YYNGEE. There are 16 residues in the CDR3. J lost 6 bases, V lost 3 bases, and 8 bases had no gene match. As DNA, the CDR3 is TGTGCCAGCAGCGCCGAATTAGCGGGAGGGCCCAATGAGCAGTTCTTC. It yields the protein CASSAELAGGPNEQFF.

The chain carries TRBV7-2 and TRBJ2-4; possible D gene TRBD2, 5 bases. Trimming took 1 base from V and 6 from J, leaving 19 bases between them. The CDR3 runs to 17 residues. Germline lookup yields CDR1 SGHTA and CDR2 FQGNSA. The CDR3 here is CASSLDSEGITLNIQYF. In DNA, the CDR3 is TGTGCCAGCAGCTTAGACTCCGAGGGAATAACCTTAAACATTCAGTACTTC.

The CDR3 coding sequence is TGTGCCTGGGGGCGCGCCTCTCTGAGTTACGAGCAGTACTTC. Translating gives CAWGRASLSYEQYF. This chain links TRBV30 with TRBJ2-7, with D hard to call. Deletions cut 5 bases from V and 4 bases from J, with 18 bases between. Germline CDR1 is GTSNPN and CDR2 is SVGIG (reference sequence). The CDR3 is made up of 14 amino acids. The variable domain in full, with the rest retrieved from reference TRBV30 and TRBJ2-7, is SQTIHQWPATLVQPVGSPLSLECTVEGTSNPNLYWYRQAAGRGLQLLFYSVGIGQISSEVPQNLSASRPQDRQFILSSKKLLLSDSGFYLCAWGRASLSYEQYFGPGTRLTVT.

This clone occurred once. CDR3 residues: CATSRDRSYESSYNEQFF. CDR3 in DNA: TGTGCCACCAGCAGAGATCGTAGTTACGAGAGCTCCTACAATGAGCAGTTCTTC. The V gene is TRBV15, the J gene TRBJ2-1; D ambiguous. Germline values: CDR1 LNHNV, CDR2 YYDKDF (reference sequence). Trimming removed 0 bases from V and 0 bases from J, with 15 bases in between. The CDR3 has 18 amino acids.

The rearrangement links TRBV18 to TRBJ2-6; either TRBD1 or TRBD2 may fit D (6 bases each). Germline V lookup: CDR1 KGHSH, CDR2 LQKENI. CDR3 length equals 18 residues. The germline V and J ends were trimmed by 1 base and 1 base, with 14 bases remaining between them. The CDR3 DNA sequence: TGTGCCAGCTCACCACTGGACTACAGGGTATCTGGGGCCAACGTCCTGACTTTC. Its translation: CASSPLDYRVSGANVLTF.

The chain uses TRBV19 and TRBJ1-2; TRBD1 might be the D (5 bases). V was pared by 6 bases and J by 5 bases, with 13 bases between. Germline-derived CDR1 and CDR2 are LNHDA and SQIVND (reference sequence). This CDR3 has 13 residues. The CDR3 here is CASSVGRLYGYTF. The CDR3 region has the DNA TGTGCCAGTAGCGTGGGACGACTTTATGGCTACACCTTC.

This clone was seen once. The chain couples TRBV5-1 to TRBJ2-3; D is unresolved. The CDR3 loop spans 14 amino acids. The V end lost 3 bases, the J end lost 1 base, and 9 bases lay between the germline ends. Per the germline V gene, CDR1 is SGHRS and CDR2 is YFSETQ. This CDR3 reads CASSYSVGTDTQYF. Written as DNA, the CDR3 is TGCGCCAGCAGCTACTCTGTTGGCACAGATACGCAGTATTTT.

With respect to this clone: This sample also contains other DNA sequences that code for the same CDR3. This sequence joins TRBV9 and TRBJ1-1; D uncertain. CDR1 and CDR2 (germline): SGDLS, YYNGEE. This CDR3 comprises 14 residues. V gave up 0 bases and J gave up 1 base, with 7 bases separating them. CDR3 nucleotides: TGTGCCAGCAGCGTAGTGGTGGCGAACACTGAAGCTTTCTTT. This translates into CASSVVVANTEAFF.

V and J are TRBV5-4 and TRBJ1-1; TRBD1 is a possible D gene (5 bases). The CDR3 is 13 amino acids. The V and J ends lost 5 bases and 3 bases respectively, with 11 bases between them. The germline V gene encodes CDR1 SGHNT and CDR2 YYREEE (reference sequence). In DNA form, the CDR3 reads TGTGCCAGCAGGTCGGACAAGGACACTGAAGCTTTCTTT. Its protein product is CASRSDKDTEAFF.

The chain has TRBV5-1 and TRBJ2-5; the D is unclear. Trimming removed 0 bases from V and 5 bases from J, with 14 bases in between. This CDR3 has 15 amino acids. Looked up from germline, CDR1 is SGHRS and CDR2 is YFSETQ. The CDR3 loop reads CASSLAGAGLETQYF. As DNA, the CDR3 is TGCGCCAGCAGCTTGGCCGGAGCAGGTCTGGAGACCCAGTACTTC.

A single count supports this clone. The same CDR3 arises from other DNA sequences in this sample as well. This chain links TRBV19 with TRBJ2-7, with D unresolved. Trimming removed 4 bases from V and 3 bases from J, with 4 bases in between. The CDR3 has 11 amino acids. From germline, CDR1 is LNHDA and CDR2 SQIVND (reference sequence). The CDR3 loop reads CASSKGYEQYF. In nucleotides, the CDR3 is TGTGCCAGTAGTAAGGGCTACGAGCAGTACTTC.

The V and J genes are TRBV7-8 and TRBJ2-7, with D maybe TRBD1 (6 bases). Germline values: CDR1 SGHVS, CDR2 FQNEAQ. The V and J ends lost 1 base and 6 bases respectively, with 10 bases between them. This CDR3 contains 13 residues. The CDR3 DNA reads TGTGCCAGCAGCTTAGGTACAGGGCCCGAGCAGTACTTC. This encodes CASSLGTGPEQYF.

V gene TRBV11-2 combines with J gene TRBJ2-7; D is uncertain. V lost 7 bases and J 0 bases, leaving 16 bases between the germline ends. This CDR3 region has 15 residues. In germline, CDR1 is SGHAT, CDR2 FQNNGV. Here the CDR3 reads CASTSPGFPSYEQYF. The CDR3 region has the DNA TGTGCCAGCACCTCTCCCGGGTTCCCCTCCTACGAGCAGTACTTC.

V usage is TRBV6-5 and J usage is TRBJ2-7, with 7 bases matching TRBD2. The CDR3 runs 15 residues. Trimming took 8 bases from V and 2 from J; bases not matched to a gene: 12. The V gene's germline CDR1 is MNHEY and CDR2 SVGAGI. CDR3 amino acids: CASGPPGLRPYEQYF. In DNA form, the CDR3 reads TGTGCCAGCGGCCCACCGGGACTACGACCCTACGAGCAGTACTTC.

The V call is TRBV6-1, the J call TRBJ2-3; maybe TRBD1 (6 bases). Germline CDR1 reads MNHNS; CDR2 reads SASEGT. The CDR3 has 18 amino acids. The ends were cut back, 1 base at V and 1 base at J, with 18 bases in the middle. In nucleotides, the CDR3 is TGTGCCAGCAGTGAAGAGGGCCTAGACAGGTTTGGCACAGATACGCAGTATTTT. Its protein is CASSEEGLDRFGTDTQYF.

The chain joins TRBV5-1 to TRBJ2-5; unclear D gene. CDR1 is SGHRS and CDR2 is YFSETQ in the germline V gene. V was trimmed by 4 bases and J by 7 bases, leaving 14 bases between them. This CDR3 is built from 13 residues. The CDR3 is CASSPGEWVTQYF. In nucleotides, the CDR3 is TGCGCCAGCAGCCCAGGCGAGTGGGTGACCCAGTACTTC.

The chain has TRBV5-6 and TRBJ1-5; D unresolved. V was cut by 4 bases and J by 0 bases, with 11 bases left in between. CDR1 is SGHDT, CDR2 YYEEEE, per germline. This CDR3 contains 15 residues. CDR3 loop: CASSRLQYSNQPQHF. The CDR3 region has the DNA TGTGCCAGCAGCCGGCTGCAGTATAGCAATCAGCCCCAGCATTTT. Combining the CDR3 with reference TRBV5-6 and TRBJ1-5 gives the whole variable domain DAGVTQSPTHLIKTRGQQVTLRCSPKSGHDTVSWYQQALGQGPQFIFQYYEEEERQRGNFPDRFSGHQFPNYSSELNVNALLLGDSALYLCASSRLQYSNQPQHFGDGTRLSIL.